What follows are 27 T cell receptor beta chains derived from one specimen sequenced in a study of T-cell memory formation after mild COVID-19. Each CDR3 protein gets one entry after TCRdb re-called the 5' RACE reads with MiXCR. The table shows 200,000 to 300,000 distinct CDR3 sequences, with roughly 17% occurring only once. Material for sequencing was PBMCs or a T cell subset sorted from them (not recorded which). These receptors all stem from a young man who had mild COVID-19 (a few samples of this study predate the infection). Cell type and time point are not known.

This clonotype has only a few counts. The chain employs TRBV20-1 and TRBJ2-3; no definite D call. The CDR3 has 17 residues. V was trimmed by 0 bases and J by 2 bases, leaving 18 bases between them. Germline V gene sequence: CDR1 DFQATT, CDR2 SNEGSKA (reference sequence). CDR3 sequence reads: CSAREVWTSSFTDTQYF. The CDR3 nucleotides read TGCAGTGCTAGAGAGGTTTGGACCTCATCCTTCACAGATACGCAGTATTTT.

This clonotype occurred a few times. V usage is TRBV9 and J usage is TRBJ1-1; unclear D gene. Germline CDR1 SGDLS, CDR2 YYNGEE. Trimming took off 0 bases at V and 6 bases at J, with 9 bases between the two ends. The CDR3 loop spans 13 amino acids. CDR3 region: CASSVGGSAEAFF. CDR3 DNA: TGTGCCAGCAGCGTAGGAGGGTCCGCTGAAGCTTTCTTT.

The V gene is TRBV4-3, the J gene TRBJ1-2; D not resolved. Per the germline V gene, CDR1 is LGHNA and CDR2 is YSLEER. V lost 1 base and J lost 4, with 7 bases in between. The CDR3 is 13 amino acids. Here the CDR3 DNA reads TGCGCCAGCAGCCAAGGCCAGGTCTATGGCTACACCTTC. Encoded protein: CASSQGQVYGYTF.

V and J are TRBV4-1 and TRBJ2-1, with unresolved D. Germline V lookup: CDR1 MGHRA, CDR2 YSYEKL. The length of the CDR3 is 12 residues. V was cut by 0 bases and J by 7 bases, with 4 bases left in between. The chain's CDR3 is CASSQDYNEQFF. CDR3 nucleotides: TGCGCCAGCAGCCAAGATTATAATGAGCAGTTCTTC.

This chain joins TRBV6-2 or TRBV6-3 and TRBJ2-1; D may be TRBD2 (5 bases). The CDR3 contains 16 residues. Trimming took 6 bases from V and 7 from J, leaving 22 bases between them. CDR1 and CDR2 from the germline V gene are MNHEY and SVGEGT. CDR3 sequence reads: CASRTAGLTVGNEQFF. For the CDR3, the DNA is TGTGCCAGCAGAACAGCAGGACTCACCGTTGGGAATGAGCAGTTCTTC.

The table lists this clonotype with a few counts. The chain uses TRBV4-2 and TRBJ1-6; no definite D call. CDR1 LGHNA and CDR2 YNFKEQ come from the germline V gene. The V end lost 1 base, the J end lost 8 bases, and 12 bases lay between the germline ends. CDR3 length equals 15 residues. The chain's CDR3 is CASSQGWFADSPLHF. CDR3 DNA sequence: TGTGCCAGCAGCCAAGGCTGGTTTGCGGATTCACCCCTCCACTTT.

The CDR3, as DNA: TGCAGTGCTGGGGGTGGCCATGGCTACACCTTC. This sequence encodes CSAGGGHGYTF. The gene calls are TRBV20-1 and TRBJ1-2; the D gene is possibly TRBD1 (5 bases). Germline V gene sequence: CDR1 DFQATT, CDR2 SNEGSKA (reference sequence). V lost 5 bases, J lost 6 bases, and 10 bases lay in between. The CDR3 length is 11 residues.

Only a few counts were recorded for this clonotype. This chain links TRBV7-6 with TRBJ2-1, with 13 positions matching TRBD2. The V gene's germline CDR1 is SGHVS and CDR2 FNYEAQ. Trimming at V came to 5 bases and at J to 5 bases, leaving 6 bases not matched to a gene. This CDR3 is 16 amino acids long. CDR3 in DNA: TGTGCCAGCAGCCCGAGGACTAGCGGGGGTGACAATGAGCAGTTCTTC. It encodes CASSPRTSGGDNEQFF.

J is TRBJ2-3 and V is TRBV5-5; 13 nucleotides agree with TRBD2. The J segment lost 4 bases and the V segment lost 4 bases, leaving 6 bases of the junction unmatched. Germline values: CDR1 SGHKS, CDR2 YYEKEE (reference sequence). The CDR3 loop spans 16 amino acids. In DNA form, the CDR3 reads TGTGCCAGCAGCCTAGGACTAGCGGGGGCCGCAGATACGCAGTATTTT. Translation: CASSLGLAGAADTQYF. The complete variable domain, with remaining parts taken from reference TRBV5-5 and TRBJ2-3, reads DAGVTQSPTHLIKTRGQQVTLRCSPISGHKSVSWYQQVLGQGPQFIFQYYEKEERGRGNFPDRFSARQFPNYSSELNVNALLLGDSALYLCASSLGLAGAADTQYFGPGTRLTVL.

V and J are TRBV3-1 and TRBJ1-1, with 10 bases lining up with TRBD1. CDR3 length equals 16 residues. The V segment lost 4 bases and the J segment 1 base; nucleotides outside the gene matches: 6. Germline assignment: CDR1 LGHDT and CDR2 YNNKEL (reference sequence). The CDR3 loop reads CASSRTGGVQNTEAFF. CDR3 DNA: TGTGCCAGCAGCCGGACAGGGGGGGTTCAGAACACTGAAGCTTTCTTT.

This clonotype was observed many times. The chain carries TRBV7-6 and TRBJ1-1, with 8 bases aligning to TRBD1. From germline, CDR1 is SGHVS and CDR2 FNYEAQ. J was trimmed by 5 bases and V by 1 base; bases with no gene match: 6. The CDR3 spans 15 residues. Here the CDR3 reads CASSLGTGLKTEAFF. The CDR3, as DNA: TGTGCCAGCAGCTTAGGGACAGGGTTAAAGACTGAAGCTTTCTTT.

The chain combines TRBV11-2 with TRBJ2-1; no definite D call. From germline, CDR1 is SGHAT and CDR2 FQNNGV. The CDR3 has 15 residues. Between the trimmed V and J ends, which lost 5 bases and 2 bases, there was a span of 13 bases. The DNA for the CDR3 is TGTGCCAGCAGCCCGGACCTTCAACCCTACAATGAGCAGTTCTTC. It codes for CASSPDLQPYNEQFF.

This clonotype was seen a handful of times. V and J are TRBV7-9 and TRBJ2-7, with D hard to call. V lost 5 bases and J lost 6, with 11 bases in between. The germline V gene has CDR1 SEHNR and CDR2 FQNEAQ (reference sequence). The CDR3 is 12 amino acids. CDR3 sequence (DNA): TGTGCCAGCAGCAAGGACGGAAGCGAGCAGTACGTC. Protein: CASSKDGSEQYV.

This clonotype was found a few times. The chain joins TRBV7-2 to TRBJ2-1, with D perhaps given as TRBD1 or TRBD2 (7 bases each). Trimming pared 3 bases from V and 4 bases from J, leaving 16 bases between. CDR1 SGHTA and CDR2 FQGNSA come from the germline V gene. The CDR3 runs 16 residues. This CDR3 reads CASSLGGGAGYNEQFF. Written as DNA, the CDR3 is TGTGCCAGCAGCTTGGGAGGGGGCGCTGGGTACAATGAGCAGTTCTTC.

This clonotype was counted between two and nine times. J is TRBJ2-1 and V is TRBV12-3 or TRBV12-4, with 7 nucleotides matching TRBD1. CDR3 length: 15 residues. V lost 3 bases and J lost 0; bases outside the gene matches: 2. The CDR3 reads CASSFGDSSYNEQFF. In nucleotides, the CDR3 is TGTGCCAGCAGTTTTGGGGACAGCTCCTACAATGAGCAGTTCTTC.

This clonotype has just a few counts. The chain combines TRBV3-1 with TRBJ1-2; D ambiguous. CDR1 LGHDT and CDR2 YNNKEL come from the germline V gene (reference sequence). The CDR3 contains 13 residues. Deletions cut 3 bases from V and 5 bases from J, with 10 bases between. The CDR3 is CASSQPSQYGYTF. CDR3 DNA: TGTGCCAGCAGCCAGCCTTCCCAATATGGCTACACCTTC. Looking up the rest from reference TRBV3-1 and TRBJ1-2 gives the full variable domain: DTAVSQTPKYLVTQMGNDKSIKCEQNLGHDTMYWYKQDSKKFLKIMFSYNNKELIINETVPNRFSPKSPDKAHLNLHINSLELGDSAVYFCASSQPSQYGYTFGSGTRLTVV.

This clonotype has a handful of counts. The V call is TRBV11-3, the J call TRBJ2-1; the D gene is possibly TRBD1 (6 bases). The CDR3 extends over 15 amino acids. Trimming left V 5 bases short and J 3 bases short, with 14 bases between. The V gene's germline CDR1 is SGHNT and CDR2 YENEEA. The CDR3 region has the DNA TGTGCCAGCAGCCAAAAACAGGGAGACTACAATGAGCAGTTCTTC. Translation: CASSQKQGDYNEQFF.

This clonotype was detected a few times. The chain links TRBV12-3 or TRBV12-4 to TRBJ2-5, with TRBD1 matching 9 bases. The CDR3 has 13 amino acids. The J segment lost 3 bases and the V segment lost 5 bases, leaving 1 base of the junction unmatched. As DNA, the CDR3 is TGTGCCAGCAGTGGACAGGGGAAAGAGACCCAGTACTTC. Amino acids: CASSGQGKETQYF.

This clonotype showed up just a few times. CDR3 amino acids: CASSSRTGSYEQYF. The CDR3 nucleotides are TGTGCCAGCAGCTCTAGGACAGGCTCCTACGAGCAGTACTTC. The V and J genes are TRBV7-9 and TRBJ2-7; 7 bases are a match to TRBD1. Germline CDR1 and CDR2: SEHNR and FQNEAQ (reference sequence). This CDR3 comprises 14 residues. J gave up 0 bases and V 4 bases, and 3 bases lay outside the gene matches.

V gene TRBV10-3 combines with J gene TRBJ2-1; D gene uncertain. The CDR3 length is 14 residues. The V and J ends lost 3 bases and 2 bases respectively, with 8 bases between them. The germline V gene has CDR1 ENHRY and CDR2 SYGVKD. The CDR3 loop is CAISEAGTYNEQFF. The CDR3 DNA is TGTGCCATCAGTGAAGCAGGCACCTACAATGAGCAGTTCTTC.

The V gene is TRBV7-2, the J gene TRBJ2-3; no reliable D call. The CDR3 length is 16 residues. Trimming shortened V by 4 bases and J by 3 bases, and 17 bases separated the two germline ends. The V gene's germline CDR1 is SGHTA and CDR2 FQGNSA. Written as DNA, the CDR3 is TGTGCCAGCAGCTCCCTAGGGTGGGTAAGGACAGATACGCAGTATTTT. This sequence encodes CASSSLGWVRTDTQYF.

This clonotype turned up a few times. The V and J genes are TRBV29-1 and TRBJ2-1; 8 bases align to TRBD2. V lost 2 bases to trimming and J lost 3 bases; unmatched junction nucleotides: 0. CDR1 and CDR2 from the germline V gene are SQVTM and ANQGSEA. The CDR3 extends over 13 amino acids. The CDR3, as DNA: TGCAGCGTTGAACGGGGGGGCTACAATGAGCAGTTCTTC. This gives the protein CSVERGGYNEQFF.

The chain uses TRBV7-6 and TRBJ2-4, with TRBD1 identical over 11 bases. Trimming took 4 bases from V and 8 from J; bases not matched to a gene: 10. Germline assignment: CDR1 SGHVS and CDR2 FNYEAQ. CDR3 length: 16 amino acids. The CDR3 coding sequence is TGTGCCAGCAGCTCCGCTCCGGGACAGGGGGTTGACATTCAGTACTTC. Its protein is CASSSAPGQGVDIQYF.

This clonotype was found many times. The V gene is TRBV5-1, the J gene TRBJ2-7; D might be TRBD2 (5 bases). CDR3 length: 12 residues. V lost 3 bases to trimming and J lost 6 bases, with 10 bases between them. CDR1 and CDR2 (germline): SGHRS, YFSETQ. Here the CDR3 reads CASSSSGREQYF. The CDR3 nucleotides are TGCGCCAGCAGCTCGAGCGGACGCGAGCAGTACTTC.

The gene calls are TRBV7-2 and TRBJ2-7; D call uncertain. Germline values: CDR1 SGHTA, CDR2 FQGNSA. This CDR3 is 13 amino acids long. V lost 3 bases and J 5 bases, leaving 11 bases between the germline ends. DNA for the CDR3: TGTGCCAGCAGCTTCTGGCCCGGCCACGAGCAGTACGTC. It codes for CASSFWPGHEQYV.

The chain carries TRBV7-2 and TRBJ2-1; no firm D call. V lost 3 bases to trimming and J lost 0 bases, with 9 bases between them. The CDR3 is 15 amino acids. Germline V gives CDR1 SGHTA, CDR2 FQGNSA. The CDR3 here is CASSLLVGSYNEQFF. The CDR3 DNA sequence: TGTGCCAGCAGCTTGTTGGTAGGCTCCTACAATGAGCAGTTCTTC.

Only a few counts were recorded for this clonotype. This rearrangement joins TRBV20-1 to TRBJ2-1; 13 positions match TRBD2. J lost 0 bases, V lost 4 bases, and 12 bases had no gene match. Germline V lookup: CDR1 DFQATT, CDR2 SNEGSKA (reference sequence). CDR3 length: 19 residues. Here the CDR3 reads CSATGTSGEKIDSYNEQFF. The CDR3 DNA follows: TGCAGTGCTACAGGGACTAGCGGGGAAAAAATTGACTCCTACAATGAGCAGTTCTTC.